Here is one T cell receptor (beta chain) with its context. Germline lookup yields CDR1 KGHSH and CDR2 LQKENI. This CDR3 spans 15 amino acids. V was trimmed by 3 bases and J by 2 bases, leaving 11 bases between them. The data originate from a study of blood T cell repertoires in COVID-19. Overall study: PBMCs, B-cell-depleted T cells, or T cells provided the cDNA or gDNA that made up the material.

Authors' processing steps: Nucleated cell number was recorded as an estimate derived from reference gene primer amplification. The repertoire was sequenced with immunoSEQ multiplex PCR; TCRdb's copy has only in-frame clones and lacks some. V and J calls plus clone size are reproduced from that table; the DNA served to infer D and trimming. The table has tens of thousands of clones, 91% seen once; the top ten hold roughly 2%. The chain uses TRBV18 and TRBJ1-5, with D maybe TRBD1 (6 bases). The TCR originated in a woman in her fifties or sixties in a cohort sampled during active COVID-19. Material for sequencing was peripheral blood. The CDR3 DNA reads as TGTGCCAGCTCACCCACAGGGTCCGGCAATCAGCCCCAGCATTTT. The encoded protein is CASSPTGSGNQPQHF.